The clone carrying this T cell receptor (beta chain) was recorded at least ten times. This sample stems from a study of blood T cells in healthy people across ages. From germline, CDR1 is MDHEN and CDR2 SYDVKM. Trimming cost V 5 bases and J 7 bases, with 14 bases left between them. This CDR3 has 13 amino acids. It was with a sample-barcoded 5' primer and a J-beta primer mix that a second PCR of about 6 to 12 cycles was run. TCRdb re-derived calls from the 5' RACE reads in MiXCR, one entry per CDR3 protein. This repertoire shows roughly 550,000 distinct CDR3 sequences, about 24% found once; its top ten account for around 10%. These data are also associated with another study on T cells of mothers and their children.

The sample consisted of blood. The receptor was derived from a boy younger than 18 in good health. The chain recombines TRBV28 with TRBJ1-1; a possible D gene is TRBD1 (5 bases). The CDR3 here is CASSPYGTDEAFF. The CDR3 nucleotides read TGTGCCAGCAGTCCCTACGGGACCGATGAAGCTTTCTTT.